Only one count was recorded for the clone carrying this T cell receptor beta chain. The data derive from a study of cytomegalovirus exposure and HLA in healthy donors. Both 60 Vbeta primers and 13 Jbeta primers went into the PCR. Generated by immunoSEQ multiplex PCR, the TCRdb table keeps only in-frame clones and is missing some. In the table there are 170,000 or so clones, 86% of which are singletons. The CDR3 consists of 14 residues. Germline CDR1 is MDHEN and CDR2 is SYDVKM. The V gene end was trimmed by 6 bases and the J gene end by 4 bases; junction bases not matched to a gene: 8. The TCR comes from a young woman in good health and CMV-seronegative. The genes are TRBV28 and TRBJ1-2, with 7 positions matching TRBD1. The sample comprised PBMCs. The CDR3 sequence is CASSIQGRFYGYTF. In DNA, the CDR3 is TGTGCCAGCAGCATACAGGGGCGATTCTATGGCTACACCTTC.